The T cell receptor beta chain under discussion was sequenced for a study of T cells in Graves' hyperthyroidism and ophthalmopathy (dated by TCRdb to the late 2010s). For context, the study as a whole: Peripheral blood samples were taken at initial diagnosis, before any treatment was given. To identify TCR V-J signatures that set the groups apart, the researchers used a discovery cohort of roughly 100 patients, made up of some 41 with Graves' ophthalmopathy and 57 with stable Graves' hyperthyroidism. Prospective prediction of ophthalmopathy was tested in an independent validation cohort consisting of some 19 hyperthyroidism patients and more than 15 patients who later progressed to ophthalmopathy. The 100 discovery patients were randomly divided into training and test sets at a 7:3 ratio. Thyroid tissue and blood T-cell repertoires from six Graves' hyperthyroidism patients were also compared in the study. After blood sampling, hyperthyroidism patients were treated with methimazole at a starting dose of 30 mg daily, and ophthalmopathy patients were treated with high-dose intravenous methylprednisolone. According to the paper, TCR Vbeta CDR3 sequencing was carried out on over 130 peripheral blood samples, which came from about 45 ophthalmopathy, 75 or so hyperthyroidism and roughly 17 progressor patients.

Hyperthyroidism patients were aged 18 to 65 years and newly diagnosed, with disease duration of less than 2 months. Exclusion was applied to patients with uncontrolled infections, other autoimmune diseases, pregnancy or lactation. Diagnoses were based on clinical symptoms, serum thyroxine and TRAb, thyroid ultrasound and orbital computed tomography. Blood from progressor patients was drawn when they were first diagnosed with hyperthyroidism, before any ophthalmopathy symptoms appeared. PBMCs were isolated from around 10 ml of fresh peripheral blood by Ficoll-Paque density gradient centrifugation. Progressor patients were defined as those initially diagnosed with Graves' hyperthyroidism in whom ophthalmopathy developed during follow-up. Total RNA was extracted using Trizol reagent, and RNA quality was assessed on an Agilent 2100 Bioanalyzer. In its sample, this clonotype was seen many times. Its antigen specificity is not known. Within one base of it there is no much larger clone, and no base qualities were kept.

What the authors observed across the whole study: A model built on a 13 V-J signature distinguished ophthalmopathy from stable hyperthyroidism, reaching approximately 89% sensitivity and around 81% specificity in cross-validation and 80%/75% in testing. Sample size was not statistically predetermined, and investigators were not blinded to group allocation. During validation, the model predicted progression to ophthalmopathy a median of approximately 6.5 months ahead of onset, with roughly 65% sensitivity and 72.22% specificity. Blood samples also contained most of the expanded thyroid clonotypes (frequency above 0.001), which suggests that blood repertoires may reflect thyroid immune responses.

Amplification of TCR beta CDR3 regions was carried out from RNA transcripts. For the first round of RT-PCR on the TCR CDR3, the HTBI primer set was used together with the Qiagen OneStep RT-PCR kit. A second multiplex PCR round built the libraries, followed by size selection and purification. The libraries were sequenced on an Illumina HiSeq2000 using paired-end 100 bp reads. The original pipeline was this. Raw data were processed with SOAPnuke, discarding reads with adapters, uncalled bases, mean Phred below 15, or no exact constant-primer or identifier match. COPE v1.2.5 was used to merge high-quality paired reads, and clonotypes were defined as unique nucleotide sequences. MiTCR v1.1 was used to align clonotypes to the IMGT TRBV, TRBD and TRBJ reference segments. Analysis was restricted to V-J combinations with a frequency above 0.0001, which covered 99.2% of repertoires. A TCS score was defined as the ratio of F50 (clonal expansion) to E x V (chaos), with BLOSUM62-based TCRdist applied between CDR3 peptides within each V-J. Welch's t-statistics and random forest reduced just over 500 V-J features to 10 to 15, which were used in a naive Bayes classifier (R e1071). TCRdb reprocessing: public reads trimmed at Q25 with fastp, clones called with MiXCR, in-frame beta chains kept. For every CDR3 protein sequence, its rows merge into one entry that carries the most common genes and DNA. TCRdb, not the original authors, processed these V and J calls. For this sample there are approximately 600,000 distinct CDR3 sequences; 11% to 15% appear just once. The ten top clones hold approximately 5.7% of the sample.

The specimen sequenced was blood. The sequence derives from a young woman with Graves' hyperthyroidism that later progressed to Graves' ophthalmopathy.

The bases read TGTGCCAGCAGTCGGGAGGGGGCAGAGGTGAATTCACCCCTCCACTTT. It specifies CASSREGAEVNSPLHF. The V and J segments used are TRBV5-6 and TRBJ1-6; 7 bases in between match TRBD1. From cysteine to phenylalanine, the CDR3 is 16 amino acids long. Just CDR3 DNA is preserved here, 48 bases in frame from base 1. Via the germline V gene, CDR1 is SGHDT and CDR2 YYEEEE. Trimming removed 5 bases from V and 7 bases from J; the gene matches leave 12 bases unexplained. Beyond the CDR3, the reference TRBV5-6 and TRBJ1-6 genes provide the residues; the full variable domain reads: DAGVTQSPTHLIKTRGQQVTLRCSPKSGHDTVSWYQQALGQGPQFIFQYYEEEERQRGNFPDRFSGHQFPNYSSELNVNALLLGDSALYLCASSREGAEVNSPLHFGNGTRLTVT.